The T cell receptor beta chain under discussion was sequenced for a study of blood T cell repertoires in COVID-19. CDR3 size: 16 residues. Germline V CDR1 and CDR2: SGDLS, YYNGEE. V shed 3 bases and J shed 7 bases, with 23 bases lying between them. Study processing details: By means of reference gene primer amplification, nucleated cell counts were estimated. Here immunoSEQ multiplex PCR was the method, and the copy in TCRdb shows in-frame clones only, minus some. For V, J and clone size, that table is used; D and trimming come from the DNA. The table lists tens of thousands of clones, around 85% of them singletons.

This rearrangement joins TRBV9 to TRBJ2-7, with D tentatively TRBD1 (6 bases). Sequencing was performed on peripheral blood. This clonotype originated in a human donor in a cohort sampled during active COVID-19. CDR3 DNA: TGTGCCAGCAGCGCTCATACCGGGACACCGGTTGGGGAGCAGTACTTC. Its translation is CASSAHTGTPVGEQYF.